This T cell receptor (beta chain) was documented in a study of blood T cell repertoires in COVID-19. Study context: Donors in the United States, Italy and Spain gave samples during acute or convalescent COVID-19.

The data were produced by immunoSEQ multiplex PCR, yet TCRdb's version contains in-frame clones alone and is incomplete. The table includes about 90,000 clones, approximately 80% detected once. This CDR3 comprises 17 residues. Trimming took 5 bases from V and 0 from J, leaving 17 bases between them. Germline values: CDR1 MDHEN, CDR2 SYDVKM. The sequenced sample consisted of peripheral blood. The rearrangement uses TRBV28 and TRBJ1-5; D ambiguous. The TCR comes from an older man with acute or convalescent COVID-19. CDR3 sequence (DNA): TGTGCCAGCAGTCCCAGTCTCGACTCTCTTAGCAATCAGCCCCAGCATTTT. Its translation is CASSPSLDSLSNQPQHF.